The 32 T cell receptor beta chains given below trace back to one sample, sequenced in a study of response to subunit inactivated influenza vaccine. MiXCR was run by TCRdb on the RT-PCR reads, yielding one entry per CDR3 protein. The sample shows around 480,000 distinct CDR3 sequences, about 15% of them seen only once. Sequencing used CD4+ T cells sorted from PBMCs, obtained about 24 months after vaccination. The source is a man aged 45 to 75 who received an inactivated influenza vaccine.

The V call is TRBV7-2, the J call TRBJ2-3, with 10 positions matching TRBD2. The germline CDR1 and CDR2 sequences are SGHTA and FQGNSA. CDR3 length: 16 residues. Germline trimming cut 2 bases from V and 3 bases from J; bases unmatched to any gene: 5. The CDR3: CASSLTASGRTDTQYF. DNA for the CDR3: TGTGCCAGCAGCTTAACAGCTAGCGGGAGAACAGATACGCAGTATTTT.

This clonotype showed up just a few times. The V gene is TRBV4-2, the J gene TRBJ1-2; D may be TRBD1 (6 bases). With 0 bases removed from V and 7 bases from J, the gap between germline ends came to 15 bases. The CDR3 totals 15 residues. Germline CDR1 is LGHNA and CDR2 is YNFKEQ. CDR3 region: CASSQEGQGLAGYTF. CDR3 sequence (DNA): TGTGCCAGCAGCCAAGAGGGGCAGGGGCTGGCTGGCTACACCTTC.

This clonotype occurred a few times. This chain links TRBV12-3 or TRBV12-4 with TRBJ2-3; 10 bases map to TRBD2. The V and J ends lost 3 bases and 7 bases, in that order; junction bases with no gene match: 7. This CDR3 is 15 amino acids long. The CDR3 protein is CASSFGSGGPNTQYF. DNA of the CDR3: TGTGCCAGCAGTTTCGGTAGCGGGGGGCCAAATACGCAGTATTTT.

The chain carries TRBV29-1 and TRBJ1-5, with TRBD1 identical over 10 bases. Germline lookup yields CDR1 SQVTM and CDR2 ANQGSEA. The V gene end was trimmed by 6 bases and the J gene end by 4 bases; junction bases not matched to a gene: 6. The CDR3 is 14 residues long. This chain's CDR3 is CSVMGQGNNQPQHF. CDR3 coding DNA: TGCAGCGTAATGGGACAGGGGAATAATCAGCCCCAGCATTTT.

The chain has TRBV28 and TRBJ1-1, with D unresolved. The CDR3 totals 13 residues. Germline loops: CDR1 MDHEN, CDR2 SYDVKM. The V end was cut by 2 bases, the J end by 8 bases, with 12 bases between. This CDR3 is CASSLDQQREAFF. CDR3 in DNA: TGTGCCAGCAGTTTAGATCAACAGAGAGAAGCTTTCTTT.

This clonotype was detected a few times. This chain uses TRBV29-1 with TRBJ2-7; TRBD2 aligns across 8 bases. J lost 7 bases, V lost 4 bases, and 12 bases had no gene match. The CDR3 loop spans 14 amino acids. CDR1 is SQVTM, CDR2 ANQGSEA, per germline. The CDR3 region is CSVATGTSPREQYF. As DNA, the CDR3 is TGCAGCGTTGCAACCGGGACTAGTCCTAGAGAGCAGTACTTC.

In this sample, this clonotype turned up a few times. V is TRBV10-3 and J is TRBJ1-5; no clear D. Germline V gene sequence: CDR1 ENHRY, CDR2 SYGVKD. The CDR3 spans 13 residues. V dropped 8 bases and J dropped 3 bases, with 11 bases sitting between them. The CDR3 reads CAISGALNQPQHF. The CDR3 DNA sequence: TGTGCCATCTCCGGTGCCCTCAATCAGCCCCAGCATTTT.

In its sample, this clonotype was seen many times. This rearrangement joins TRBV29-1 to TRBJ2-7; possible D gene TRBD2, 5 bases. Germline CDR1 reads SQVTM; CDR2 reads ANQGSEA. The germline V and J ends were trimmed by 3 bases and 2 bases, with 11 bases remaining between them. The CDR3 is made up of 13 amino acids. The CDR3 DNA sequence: TGCAGCGTTGAGGGCGGGTCCGCCTACGAGCAGTACTTC. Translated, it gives CSVEGGSAYEQYF.

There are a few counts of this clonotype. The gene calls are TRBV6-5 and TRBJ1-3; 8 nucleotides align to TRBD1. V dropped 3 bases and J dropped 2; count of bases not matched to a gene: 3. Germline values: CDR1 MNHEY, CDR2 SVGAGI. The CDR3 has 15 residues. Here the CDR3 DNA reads TGTGCCAGCAGTTATACAGGGGGTACTGGAAACACCATATATTTT. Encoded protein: CASSYTGGTGNTIYF.

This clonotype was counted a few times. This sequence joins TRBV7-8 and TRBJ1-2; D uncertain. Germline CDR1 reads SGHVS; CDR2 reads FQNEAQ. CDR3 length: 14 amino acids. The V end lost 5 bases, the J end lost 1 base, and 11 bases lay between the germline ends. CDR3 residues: CASSTSRNNYGYTF. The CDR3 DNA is TGTGCCAGCAGCACGAGTCGGAATAACTATGGCTACACCTTC.

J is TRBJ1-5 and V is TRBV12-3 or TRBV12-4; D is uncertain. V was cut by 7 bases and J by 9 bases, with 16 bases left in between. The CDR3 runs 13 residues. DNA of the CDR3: TGTGCCAGCACACGGAGCGGGTATTCGCCCCAGCATTTT. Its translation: CASTRSGYSPQHF.

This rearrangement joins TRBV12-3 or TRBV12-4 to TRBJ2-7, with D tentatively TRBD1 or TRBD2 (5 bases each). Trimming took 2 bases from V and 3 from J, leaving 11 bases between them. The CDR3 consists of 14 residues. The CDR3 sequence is CASSLYLGGYEQYF. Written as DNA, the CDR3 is TGTGCCAGCAGTTTATACCTTGGGGGCTACGAGCAGTACTTC.

DNA of the CDR3: TGCAGTGCTAGTCGGGGACTAGCGTCGTCCGGGGAGCTGTTTTTT. It yields the protein CSASRGLASSGELFF. The chain employs TRBV20-1 and TRBJ2-2, with 10 bases aligning to TRBD2. The CDR3 sequence is 15 residues long. Germline CDR1 is DFQATT and CDR2 is SNEGSKA (reference sequence). Unmatched junction bases numbered 7, after V lost 3 bases and J lost 6 bases.

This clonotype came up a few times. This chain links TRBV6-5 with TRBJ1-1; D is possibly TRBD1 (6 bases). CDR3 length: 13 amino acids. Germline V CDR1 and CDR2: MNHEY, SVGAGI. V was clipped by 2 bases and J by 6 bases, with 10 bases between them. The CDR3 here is CASSYGGQSEAFF. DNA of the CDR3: TGTGCCAGCAGTTACGGTGGACAGTCTGAAGCTTTCTTT.

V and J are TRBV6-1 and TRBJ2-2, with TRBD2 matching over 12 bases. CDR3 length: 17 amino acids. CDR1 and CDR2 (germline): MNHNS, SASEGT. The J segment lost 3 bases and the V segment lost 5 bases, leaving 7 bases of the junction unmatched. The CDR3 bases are TGTGCCAGCAGTCCTCTAGCGGGGGGGCCAGACACCGGGGAGCTGTTTTTT. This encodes CASSPLAGGPDTGELFF.

DNA for the CDR3: TGTGCCATCAGTGAGTCTCAGGCGGGAGGAGATACGCAGTATTTT. Its protein product is CAISESQAGGDTQYF. The V gene is TRBV10-3, the J gene TRBJ2-3; TRBD2 aligns across 8 bases. Looked up from germline, CDR1 is ENHRY and CDR2 is SYGVKD. V lost 0 bases to trimming and J lost 5 bases; unmatched junction nucleotides: 4. This CDR3 is 15 amino acids long.

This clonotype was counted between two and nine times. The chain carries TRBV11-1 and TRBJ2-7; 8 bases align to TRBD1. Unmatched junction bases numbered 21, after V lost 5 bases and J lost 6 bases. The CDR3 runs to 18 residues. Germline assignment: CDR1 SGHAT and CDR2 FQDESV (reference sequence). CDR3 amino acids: CASSHNTGGEASLGEQYF. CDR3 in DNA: TGTGCCAGCAGCCACAACACAGGGGGTGAGGCTAGCTTGGGCGAGCAGTACTTC.

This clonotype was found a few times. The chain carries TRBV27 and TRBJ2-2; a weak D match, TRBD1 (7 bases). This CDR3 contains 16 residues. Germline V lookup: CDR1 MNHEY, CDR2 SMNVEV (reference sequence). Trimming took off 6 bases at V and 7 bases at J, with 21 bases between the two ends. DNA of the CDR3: TGTGCCAGCAGCAGACGACAGGGAACTAGCATCGGGGAGCTGTTTTTT. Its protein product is CASSRRQGTSIGELFF.

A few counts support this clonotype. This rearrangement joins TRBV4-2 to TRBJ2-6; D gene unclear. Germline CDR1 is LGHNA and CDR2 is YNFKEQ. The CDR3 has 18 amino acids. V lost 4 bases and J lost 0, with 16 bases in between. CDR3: CASSPLPLDLSGANVLTF. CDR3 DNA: TGTGCCAGCAGCCCCTTACCCCTAGACCTCTCTGGGGCCAACGTCCTGACTTTC.

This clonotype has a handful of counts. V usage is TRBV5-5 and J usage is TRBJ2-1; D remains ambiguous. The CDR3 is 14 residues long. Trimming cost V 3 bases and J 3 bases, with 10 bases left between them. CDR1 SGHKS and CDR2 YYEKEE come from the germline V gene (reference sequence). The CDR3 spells CASSSLRLYNEQFF. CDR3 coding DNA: TGTGCCAGCAGCTCCCTTAGACTCTACAATGAGCAGTTCTTC.

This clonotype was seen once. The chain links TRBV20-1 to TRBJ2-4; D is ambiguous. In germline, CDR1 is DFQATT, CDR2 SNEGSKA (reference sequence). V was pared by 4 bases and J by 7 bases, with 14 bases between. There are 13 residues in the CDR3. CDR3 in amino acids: CSATDRLGNIQYF. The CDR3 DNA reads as TGCAGTGCTACTGACCGGTTAGGGAACATTCAGTACTTC.

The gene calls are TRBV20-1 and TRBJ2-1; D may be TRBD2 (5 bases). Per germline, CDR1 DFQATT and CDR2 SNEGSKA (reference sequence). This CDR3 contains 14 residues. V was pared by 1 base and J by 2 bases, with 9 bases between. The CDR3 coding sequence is TGCAGTGCTAGAGCACTGACTACCTACAATGAGCAGTTCTTC. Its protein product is CSARALTTYNEQFF.

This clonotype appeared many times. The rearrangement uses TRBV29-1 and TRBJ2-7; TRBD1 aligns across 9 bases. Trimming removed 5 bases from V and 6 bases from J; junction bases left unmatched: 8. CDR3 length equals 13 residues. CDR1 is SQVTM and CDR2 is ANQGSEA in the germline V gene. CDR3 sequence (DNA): TGCAGCGTTTCACAGGGGGCAGGTTTCGAGCAGTACTTC. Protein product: CSVSQGAGFEQYF.

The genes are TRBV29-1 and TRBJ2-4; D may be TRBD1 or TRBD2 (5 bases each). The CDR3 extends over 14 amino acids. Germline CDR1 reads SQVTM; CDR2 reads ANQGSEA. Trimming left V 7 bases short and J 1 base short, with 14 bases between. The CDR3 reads CSAMRGTAKNIQYF. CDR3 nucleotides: TGCAGCGCCATGAGGGGAACGGCCAAAAACATTCAGTACTTC. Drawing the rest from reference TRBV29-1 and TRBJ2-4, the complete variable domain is SAVISQKPSRDICQRGTSLTIQCQVDSQVTMMFWYRQQPGQSLTLIATANQGSEATYESGFVIDKFPISRPNLTFSTLTVSNMSPEDSSIYLCSAMRGTAKNIQYFGAGTRLSVL.

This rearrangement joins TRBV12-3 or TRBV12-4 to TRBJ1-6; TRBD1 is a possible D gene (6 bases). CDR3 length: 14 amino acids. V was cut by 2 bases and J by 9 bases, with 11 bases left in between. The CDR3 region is CASSLQGPGSPLHF. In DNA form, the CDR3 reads TGTGCCAGCAGTTTACAGGGGCCCGGTTCACCCCTCCACTTT.

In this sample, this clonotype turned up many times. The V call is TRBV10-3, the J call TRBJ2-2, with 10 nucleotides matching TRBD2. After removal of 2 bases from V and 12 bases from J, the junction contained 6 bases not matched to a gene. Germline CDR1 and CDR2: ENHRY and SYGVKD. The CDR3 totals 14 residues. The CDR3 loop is CAISEGTSAVKLFF. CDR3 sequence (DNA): TGTGCCATCAGTGAGGGGACTAGCGCTGTAAAGCTGTTTTTT.

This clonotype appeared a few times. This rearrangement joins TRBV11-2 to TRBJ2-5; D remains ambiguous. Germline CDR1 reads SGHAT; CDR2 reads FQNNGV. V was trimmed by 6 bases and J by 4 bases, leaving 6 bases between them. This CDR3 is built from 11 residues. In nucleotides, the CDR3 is TGTGCCAGCAGATTATTAGAGACCCAGTACTTC. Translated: CASRLLETQYF.

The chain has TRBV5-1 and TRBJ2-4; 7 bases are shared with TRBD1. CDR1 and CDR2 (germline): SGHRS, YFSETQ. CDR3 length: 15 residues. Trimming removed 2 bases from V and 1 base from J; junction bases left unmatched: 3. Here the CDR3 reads CASSFGDSAKNIQYF. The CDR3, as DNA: TGCGCCAGCAGCTTCGGGGACAGCGCCAAAAACATTCAGTACTTC.

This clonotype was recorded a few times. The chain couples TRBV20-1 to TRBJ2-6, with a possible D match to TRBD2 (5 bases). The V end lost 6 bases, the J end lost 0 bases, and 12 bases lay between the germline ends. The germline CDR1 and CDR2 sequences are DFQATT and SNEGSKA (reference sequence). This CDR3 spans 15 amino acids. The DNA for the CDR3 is TGCAGTGCCAGCCCTGGGAGCTCTGGGGCCAACGTCCTGACTTTC. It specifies CSASPGSSGANVLTF.

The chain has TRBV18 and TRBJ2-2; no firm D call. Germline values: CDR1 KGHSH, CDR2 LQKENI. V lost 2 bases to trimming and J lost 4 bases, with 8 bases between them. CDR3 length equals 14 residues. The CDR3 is CASSPGAGTGELFF. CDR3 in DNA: TGTGCCAGCTCACCAGGAGCCGGCACCGGGGAGCTGTTTTTT.

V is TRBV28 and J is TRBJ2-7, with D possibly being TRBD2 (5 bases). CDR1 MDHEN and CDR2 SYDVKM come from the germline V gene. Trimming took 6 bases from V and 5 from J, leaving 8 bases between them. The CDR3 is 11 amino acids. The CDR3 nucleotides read TGTGCCAGCAGCCCGGAGGACGAGCAGTACTTC. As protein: CASSPEDEQYF. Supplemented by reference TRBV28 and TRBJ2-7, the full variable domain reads DVKVTQSSRYLVKRTGEKVFLECVQDMDHENMFWYRQDPGLGLRLIYFSYDVKMKEKGDIPEGYSVSREKKERFSLILESASTNQTSMYLCASSPEDEQYFGPGTRLTVT.

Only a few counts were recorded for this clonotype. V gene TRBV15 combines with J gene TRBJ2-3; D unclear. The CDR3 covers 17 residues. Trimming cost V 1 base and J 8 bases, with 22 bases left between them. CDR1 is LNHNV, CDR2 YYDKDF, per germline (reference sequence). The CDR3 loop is CATSRAANFDLIGTQYF. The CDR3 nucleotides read TGTGCCACCAGCAGAGCCGCAAACTTCGATTTGATCGGTACGCAGTATTTT.